Listed below are T cell receptor beta chains from one sample, sequenced in a study of blood T cell repertoires in COVID-19. The method was immunoSEQ multiplex PCR; TCRdb's version includes in-frame clones alone and lacks a portion of them. In the table there are some 180,000 clones, approximately 84% of which are singletons. The sample consisted of peripheral blood. These receptors all come from a woman of 80 years or more with COVID-19, enrolled during active disease. Each CDR3 is given with its conserved first and last residue. The D gene is left open where the match is weak. The size field is filled for only some rows; it gives once, few, many or a size class.

J: TRBJ1-1; D: -; size: once; V: TRBV29-1; DNA: TGCAGCGGTGGGGAGGAAACAACTTTCTTT; CDR3: CSGGEETTFF
J: TRBJ1-3; D: TRBD1; size: once; V: TRBV19; DNA: TGTGCCAGTAGTATGGACAGGGCCTCTGGAAACACCATATATTTT; CDR3: CASSMDRASGNTIYF
J: TRBJ2-1; D: -; size: -; V: TRBV4-1; DNA: TGCGCCAGCAGCCGAATAGTTAGGGTTGCGAGGGCCGTCGGTGAGCAGTTCTTC; CDR3: CASSRIVRVARAVGEQFF
J: TRBJ2-3; D: TRBD2; size: -; V: TRBV11-2; DNA: TGTGCCAGCAGCCCGTCCAGAGCGGGATACACAGATACGCAGTATTTT; CDR3: CASSPSRAGYTDTQYF
J: TRBJ2-1; D: -; size: -; V: TRBV5-1; DNA: TGCGCCAGCAGCTTCGACCAAGGGAGCTCCTACAATGAGCAGTTCTTC; CDR3: CASSFDQGSSYNEQFF
J: TRBJ2-7; D: -; size: -; V: TRBV5-1; DNA: TGCGCCAGCAGCTTTCGACAGACCTACGAGCAGTACTTC; CDR3: CASSFRQTYEQYF
J: TRBJ1-1; D: -; size: -; V: TRBV7-8; DNA: TGTGCCAGCAGCTTGGCAGGGAGGTTGTCTGAAGCTTTCTTT; CDR3: CASSLAGRLSEAFF
J: TRBJ1-4; D: TRBD1; size: -; V: TRBV5-5; DNA: TGTGCCAGCAGCTTGAGGGGACAGACAGGGGGCGGTGAAAAACTGTTTTTT; CDR3: CASSLRGQTGGGEKLFF
J: TRBJ2-1; D: -; size: -; V: TRBV13; DNA: TGTGCCAGCAGCTTAGGTGTACGAAGGGGGAGCTCCTACAATGAGCAGTTCTTC; CDR3: CASSLGVRRGSSYNEQFF
J: TRBJ2-5; D: -; size: once; V: TRBV18; DNA: TGTGCCAGCTCACACGACAGTACCCAAGAGACCCAGTACTTC; CDR3: CASSHDSTQETQYF
J: TRBJ2-2; D: -; size: -; V: TRBV4-1; DNA: TGCGCCAGCAGCCAAGAGCGTGCGGGTTTAACCGGGGAGCTGTTTTTT; CDR3: CASSQERAGLTGELFF
J: TRBJ1-1; D: -; size: once; V: TRBV18; DNA: TGTGCCAGCTCAGCCGGGGGACGGGACACTGAAGCTTTCTTT; CDR3: CASSAGGRDTEAFF
J: TRBJ2-7; D: TRBD1; size: few; V: TRBV28; DNA: TGTGCCAGCAGTTTAACAGGGGCGGCCTACGAGCAGTACTTC; CDR3: CASSLTGAAYEQYF
J: TRBJ2-2; D: -; size: -; V: TRBV15; DNA: TGTGCCACCAGCAGACGGCTCCAGGGGTACACCGGGGAGCTGTTTTTT; CDR3: CATSRRLQGYTGELFF
J: TRBJ2-7; D: TRBD1; size: once; V: TRBV2; DNA: TGTGCCAGCAGGGACAGGGGGCCCGAGCAGTACTTC; CDR3: CASRDRGPEQYF
J: TRBJ1-1; D: TRBD1; size: -; V: TRBV10-3; DNA: TGTGCCATCTTCGAGACCACAGGGGGCGGACCCCGGGCTTTCTTT; CDR3: CAIFETTGGGPRAFF
J: TRBJ2-7; D: -; size: -; V: TRBV6-6; DNA: TGTGCCAGCAGTTATGCCCGGGGACTGGCCTCGGGCGAGCAGTACTTC; CDR3: CASSYARGLASGEQYF
J: TRBJ2-1; D: -; size: -; V: TRBV29-1; DNA: TGCACCGCAGTAGCGACCTACAATGAGCAGTTCTTC; CDR3: CTAVATYNEQFF
J: TRBJ2-2; D: -; size: -; V: TRBV6-1; DNA: TGTGCCAGCAGTGAAGTCTCGGGGTTCACCGGGGAGCTGTTTTTT; CDR3: CASSEVSGFTGELFF
J: TRBJ2-7; D: -; size: -; V: TRBV27; DNA: TGTGCCAGCAGTTCCGGAGTAGCGCTCTACGAGCAGTACTTC; CDR3: CASSSGVALYEQYF
J: TRBJ1-3; D: -; size: -; V: TRBV5-1; DNA: TGCGCCAGCAGCTTGATGGGCCAGGGGATTTCTGGAAACACCATATATTTT; CDR3: CASSLMGQGISGNTIYF
J: TRBJ1-2; D: -; size: -; V: TRBV28; DNA: TGTGCCAGCGAGGGATCCCTCTATGGCTACACCTTC; CDR3: CASEGSLYGYTF
J: TRBJ2-5; D: TRBD2; size: -; V: TRBV2; DNA: TGTGCCAGCAGCGACCCCGGGGGGGCATTGGAGACCCAGTACTTC; CDR3: CASSDPGGALETQYF
J: TRBJ2-7; D: -; size: few; V: TRBV5-1; DNA: TGCGCCAGCAGCTTGGAGCTAGCTCGCTCCTACGAGCAGTACTTC; CDR3: CASSLELARSYEQYF
J: TRBJ2-5; D: TRBD2; size: -; V: TRBV3-1/TRBV3-2; DNA: TGTGCCAGCAGCCGAGCGGGAGTTGAGACCCAGTACTTC; CDR3: CASSRAGVETQYF
J: TRBJ2-7; D: -; size: -; V: TRBV19; DNA: TGTGCCAGTAGTCTATCGCACTCCTACGAGCAGTACTTC; CDR3: CASSLSHSYEQYF
J: TRBJ1-4; D: -; size: once; V: TRBV19; DNA: TGTGCAAGTAGTGCCTGGACTGTGGAAACGTCAGAAAAACTGTTTTTT; CDR3: CASSAWTVETSEKLFF
J: TRBJ1-4; D: TRBD1; size: -; V: TRBV5-6; DNA: TGTGCCAGCAGCCCGACGGGACAGTCCAATGAAAAACTGTTTTTT; CDR3: CASSPTGQSNEKLFF
J: TRBJ2-7; D: -; size: -; V: TRBV12-5; DNA: TGTGCTAGTGGTTTGGCCAACGCCGGAGGGCCCTACGAGCAGTACTTC; CDR3: CASGLANAGGPYEQYF
J: TRBJ2-1; D: -; size: -; V: TRBV5-1; DNA: TGCGCCAGCAGCTTATGGGGGGAGAGTACATACAATGAGCAGTTCTTC; CDR3: CASSLWGESTYNEQFF
J: TRBJ2-5; D: -; size: -; V: TRBV3-1/TRBV3-2; DNA: TGTGCCAGCAGCCAAGAGTTGCGGGTTAAAGAGACCCAGTACTTC; CDR3: CASSQELRVKETQYF
J: TRBJ1-4; D: -; size: once; V: TRBV30; DNA: TGTGCCTGGAGTGTGACCAGGGGAAGTGAAAAACTGTTTTTT; CDR3: CAWSVTRGSEKLFF
J: TRBJ2-1; D: TRBD2; size: -; V: TRBV7-2; DNA: TGTGCCAGCAGCAACGTGGGACTAGCTGGCGCGCAGTTCTTC; CDR3: CASSNVGLAGAQFF
J: TRBJ2-7; D: -; size: -; V: TRBV7-2; DNA: TGTGCCAGCAGCTTAGATCGGGTCTACGAGCAGTACTTC; CDR3: CASSLDRVYEQYF
J: TRBJ2-2; D: TRBD2; size: -; V: TRBV28; DNA: TGTGCCAGCAGTGCTCTAGCGGGAGTCGACACCGGGGAGCTGTTTTTT; CDR3: CASSALAGVDTGELFF
J: TRBJ2-5; D: TRBD2; size: -; V: TRBV20-1; DNA: TGCAGTGCTAGTTTAGCGGGCGTTCCGACCCAGTACTTC; CDR3: CSASLAGVPTQYF
J: TRBJ1-5; D: -; size: once; V: TRBV3-1/TRBV3-2; DNA: TGTGCCAGCAGCCAAGGTCAGATCAATCAGCCCCAGCATTTT; CDR3: CASSQGQINQPQHF
J: TRBJ1-2; D: TRBD1; size: -; V: TRBV28; DNA: TGTGCCAGCAGCCTTATGAGTCCGGGACAGGCAACAAAGGGCTACACCTTC; CDR3: CASSLMSPGQATKGYTF
J: TRBJ2-7; D: -; size: -; V: TRBV2; DNA: TGTGCCAGCAGGGCGGACAGCGACGAGCAGTACTTC; CDR3: CASRADSDEQYF
J: TRBJ1-6; D: TRBD1; size: -; V: TRBV2; DNA: TGTGCCAGCAGGCTGACAGGGGAGAATTCACCCCTCCACTTT; CDR3: CASRLTGENSPLHF